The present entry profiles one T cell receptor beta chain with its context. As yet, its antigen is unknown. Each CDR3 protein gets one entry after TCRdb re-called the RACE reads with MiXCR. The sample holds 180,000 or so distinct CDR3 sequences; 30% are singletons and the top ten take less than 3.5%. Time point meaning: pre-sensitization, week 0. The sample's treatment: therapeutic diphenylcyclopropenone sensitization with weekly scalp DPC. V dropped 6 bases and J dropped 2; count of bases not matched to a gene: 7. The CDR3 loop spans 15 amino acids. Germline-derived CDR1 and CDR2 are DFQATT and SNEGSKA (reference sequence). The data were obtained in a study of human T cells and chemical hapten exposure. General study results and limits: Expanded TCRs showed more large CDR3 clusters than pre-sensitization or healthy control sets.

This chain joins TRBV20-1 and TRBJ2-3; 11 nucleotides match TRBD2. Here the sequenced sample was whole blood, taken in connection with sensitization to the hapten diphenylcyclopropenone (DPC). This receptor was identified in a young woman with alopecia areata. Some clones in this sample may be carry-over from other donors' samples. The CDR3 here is CSAFPGLAATDTQYF. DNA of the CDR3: TGCAGTGCGTTTCCGGGACTAGCGGCCACAGATACGCAGTATTTT.